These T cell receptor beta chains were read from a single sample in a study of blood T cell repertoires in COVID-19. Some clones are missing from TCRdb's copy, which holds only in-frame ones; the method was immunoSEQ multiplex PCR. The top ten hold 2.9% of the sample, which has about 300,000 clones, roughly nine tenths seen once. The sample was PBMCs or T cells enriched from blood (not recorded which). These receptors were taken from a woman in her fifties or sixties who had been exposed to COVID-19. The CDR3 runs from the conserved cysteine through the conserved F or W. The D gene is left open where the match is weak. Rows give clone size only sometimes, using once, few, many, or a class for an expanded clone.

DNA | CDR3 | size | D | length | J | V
TGCGCCAGCAGCCAAGCCCATGGAGACCCATACACTGAAGCTTTCTTT | CASSQAHGDPYTEAFF | . | . | 16 | TRBJ1-1 | TRBV4-1
TGTGCCAGCAGCTTAGAACTAGCGGATTACAATGAGCAGTTCTTC | CASSLELADYNEQFF | few | TRBD2 | 15 | TRBJ2-1 | TRBV11-3
TGTGCCAGCTCTACGGCATGGACGGAGGCTAGGTTGTTGCCTGAAGCTTTCTTT | CASSTAWTEARLLPEAFF | . | . | 18 | TRBJ1-1 | TRBV28
TGTGCCAGCAGCTTGGGAAGGGGTCGTTTAGAGAGCTACACCTTC | CASSLGRGRLESYTF | . | . | 15 | TRBJ1-2 | TRBV11-2
TGTGCCAGCAGTACTAGCCCTCCCTCCTACGAGCAGTACTTC | CASSTSPPSYEQYF | . | . | 14 | TRBJ2-7 | TRBV27
TGTGCCAGCAGCCCGTATGGGAGCTCTGGAAACACCATATATTTT | CASSPYGSSGNTIYF | . | . | 15 | TRBJ1-3 | TRBV5-5
TGTGCCAGCTCACCACCGACAGGAATATCAAATCAGCCCCAGCATTTT | CASSPPTGISNQPQHF | few | . | 16 | TRBJ1-5 | TRBV18
TGTGCCACCAGCAGAAGGGACAGGGGAATTTGGACAGATACGCAGTATTTT | CATSRRDRGIWTDTQYF | . | TRBD1 | 17 | TRBJ2-3 | TRBV15
TGTGCCTGGAGCTCGCCGGACAGACCCTACAATCAGCCCCAGCATTTT | CAWSSPDRPYNQPQHF | few | . | 16 | TRBJ1-5 | TRBV30
TGTGCCAGCAGCCAAGTTTCGGAGGGCCTTGAAAAACTGTTTTTT | CASSQVSEGLEKLFF | . | . | 15 | TRBJ1-4 | TRBV4-2
TGTGCCAGCAGCGATAGCGGGGGGGCCGGGACCCAGTACTTC | CASSDSGGAGTQYF | once | TRBD2 | 14 | TRBJ2-5 | TRBV6-5
TGCGCCAGCAGCGGGGCGGGGGCCCTAGGGCTGTTTTTT | CASSGAGALGLFF | . | . | 13 | TRBJ2-2 | TRBV5-1
TGCGCCAGCAGCTTGGTCCAGGGAGGGAGCGAGCAGTACTTC | CASSLVQGGSEQYF | few | TRBD2 | 14 | TRBJ2-7 | TRBV5-1
TGTGCCAGCAGCCCGGGAGGCAATCAGCCCCAGCATTTT | CASSPGGNQPQHF | . | . | 13 | TRBJ1-5 | TRBV28
TGTGCCAGCTCTAGTGTGGGGGCCGGTAACTATGGCTACACCTTC | CASSSVGAGNYGYTF | . | . | 15 | TRBJ1-2 | TRBV18
TGTGCCAGCTCACCACCGGGACAGGGGACACTTAACTATGGCTACACCTTC | CASSPPGQGTLNYGYTF | . | TRBD1 | 17 | TRBJ1-2 | TRBV18
TGTGCCTGGAGTACCCCTGGGGGGACGAACACTGAAGCTTTCTTT | CAWSTPGGTNTEAFF | . | . | 15 | TRBJ1-1 | TRBV30
TGTGCCAGCAGCTTAGGACAGGGGGTTAAGGAAGCTTTCTTT | CASSLGQGVKEAFF | . | TRBD1 | 14 | TRBJ1-1 | TRBV7-2
TGCGCCAGCAGCCAAGATTGGTCGGGGGGCTACACCTTC | CASSQDWSGGYTF | . | . | 13 | TRBJ1-2 | TRBV4-1
TGCGCCAGCAGCCAACTAGCGGGGGGGCTGGTCCCAGATACGCAGTATTTT | CASSQLAGGLVPDTQYF | . | TRBD2 | 17 | TRBJ2-3 | TRBV4-1
TGTGCCAGCAGCCACCTGACTAGCGGGTGGAACACCGGGGAGCTGTTTTTT | CASSHLTSGWNTGELFF | . | TRBD2 | 17 | TRBJ2-2 | TRBV3-1/TRBV3-2
TGTGCCAGCAGCTCTCGCAGGGGGACAACCTCCACAGATACGCAGTATTTT | CASSSRRGTTSTDTQYF | few | TRBD1 | 17 | TRBJ2-3 | TRBV14
TGTGCTAGTGGTTCCGGGACAGGGCTTACGCGTGGCTACACCTTC | CASGSGTGLTRGYTF | . | TRBD1 | 15 | TRBJ1-2 | TRBV12-5
TGTGCCAGCAGCCCGGGGGGCAGGGCGGGTGAAAAACTGTTTTTT | CASSPGGRAGEKLFF | . | . | 15 | TRBJ1-4 | TRBV5-4
TGTGCCAGCAGCTTTCTTGGAGCCGGGGAGCTGTTTTTT | CASSFLGAGELFF | . | . | 13 | TRBJ2-2 | TRBV11-1
TGTGCCAGCAGCCAAGATCCGGGACAGAGGCGTTCAGGGGAGCTGTTTTTT | CASSQDPGQRRSGELFF | . | TRBD1 | 17 | TRBJ2-2 | TRBV4-2
TGTGCCAGCAAGTCACAAAGCTCCTATAATTCACCCCTCCACTTT | CASKSQSSYNSPLHF | . | . | 15 | TRBJ1-6 | TRBV27
TGTGCCAGCAGCTTACCGCCGGACAGGGGGACCTACGAGCAGTACTTC | CASSLPPDRGTYEQYF | . | TRBD1 | 16 | TRBJ2-7 | TRBV11-2
TGTGCCAGCAGCTTGGTCGGGGGTAACACTGAAGCTTTCTTT | CASSLVGGNTEAFF | . | . | 14 | TRBJ1-1 | TRBV5-4
TGTGCCAGCAGCCAAGATCCGCAGGTGGGTGAGCAGTTCTTC | CASSQDPQVGEQFF | . | . | 14 | TRBJ2-1 | TRBV3-1/TRBV3-2
TGTGCCAGCAGCTGGGGGGGCACTGAAGCTTTCTTT | CASSWGGTEAFF | . | . | 12 | TRBJ1-1 | TRBV5-8